This TCR beta chain was documented in a study of early T cells in non-severe SARS-CoV-2 infection. The CDR3 totals 16 residues. Germline CDR1 reads SEHNR; CDR2 reads FQNEAQ (reference sequence). V lost 3 bases to trimming and J lost 5 bases, with 19 bases between them. TCRdb re-called the 5' RACE reads through MiXCR, storing one row per CDR3 protein. This repertoire shows under 75,000 distinct CDR3 sequences, over 10% found once; its top ten account for about 8.5%. This clonotype was seen a few times. This TCR was sampled from an adult who was a healthcare worker with PCR-confirmed SARS-CoV-2 infection or an uninfected control (not recorded which). The chain recombines TRBV7-9 with TRBJ2-5, with D perhaps TRBD2 (6 bases). Sequenced material: whole blood. The CDR3 sequence is CASSFAGGASGETQYF. The CDR3 nucleotides read TGTGCCAGCAGCTTCGCCGGCGGGGCCTCAGGGGAGACCCAGTACTTC.